Following are 17 T cell receptor beta chains from one sample sequenced in a study of blood T cells in healthy people across ages. Primed by a sample-barcoded 5' primer and a J-beta primer mix, a second PCR proceeded for roughly 6 to 12 cycles. TCRdb called the 5' RACE reads again in MiXCR, with one record for every CDR3 protein. The sample gives about 640,000 distinct CDR3 sequences, roughly 58% of which show up once; around 37% is in the top ten. The sequenced sample was blood. The receptor set was obtained from a man aged 55 to 70 in good health.

The chain employs TRBV7-9 and TRBJ1-2; D is unclear. V was trimmed by 0 bases and J by 3 bases, leaving 8 bases between them. This CDR3 comprises 14 residues. Germline V CDR1 and CDR2: SEHNR, FQNEAQ (reference sequence). CDR3 DNA sequence: TGTGCCAGCAGCTTAGCGTCCAGCTACTATGGCTACACCTTC. It encodes CASSLASSYYGYTF.

This clonotype was found a few times. J is TRBJ2-5 and V is TRBV6-2 or TRBV6-3; D unresolved. Germline V gene sequence: CDR1 MNHEY, CDR2 SVGEGT. The CDR3 loop spans 11 amino acids. Trimming pared 8 bases from V and 4 bases from J, leaving 8 bases between. The CDR3 DNA reads TGTGCCAGCTGGACCCGAGAGACCCAGTACTTC. Amino acids: CASWTRETQYF.

The chain carries TRBV7-2 and TRBJ2-7; D gene uncertain. Near its end, the DNA agrees better with TRBJ2-5, so the J call may be wrong. Germline V gene sequence: CDR1 SGHTA, CDR2 FQGNSA. This CDR3 has 14 amino acids. CDR3 bases: TGTGCCAGCAGCTTAAATGGGGTAGGCGAGACCCAGTACTTC. Translating it yields CASSLNGVGETQYF.

This clonotype has only a few counts. V gene TRBV15 combines with J gene TRBJ2-7, with D possibly being TRBD1 (6 bases). The ends were cut back, 5 bases at V and 3 bases at J, with 14 bases in the middle. The CDR3 is made up of 14 amino acids. CDR1 is LNHNV and CDR2 is YYDKDF in the germline V gene (reference sequence). CDR3 nucleotide sequence: TGTGCCACCAGCCGCGACAGGAGAAACTACGAGCAGTACTTC. Encoded protein: CATSRDRRNYEQYF.

The chain recombines TRBV20-1 with TRBJ2-7; possibly TRBD2 for D (7 bases). Germline CDR1 is DFQATT and CDR2 is SNEGSKA (reference sequence). Trimming took 2 bases from V and 2 from J, leaving 16 bases between them. The CDR3 is 15 amino acids. DNA of the CDR3: TGCAGTGCTAGAACGGTTGGGGGGGCCACCTACGAGCAGTACTTC. This encodes CSARTVGGATYEQYF.

Points on this clonotype: At one of its ends the junction is not consistent with the germline gene, which may arise from a read error. V and J are TRBV12-3 or TRBV12-4 and TRBJ2-3; possible D gene TRBD2, 5 bases. This CDR3 comprises 14 residues. The CDR3 spells CASSFRAAADMQYF. In DNA form, the CDR3 reads TGTGCCAGCAGTTTCAGAGCGGCAGCAGATATGCAGTATTTT.

This clonotype was detected once. J is TRBJ2-3 and V is TRBV4-2; TRBD2 matches 8 bases. Trimming at V came to 1 base and at J to 7 bases, leaving 4 bases not matched to a gene. Germline V gene lookup returns CDR1 LGHNA and CDR2 YNFKEQ. The CDR3 sequence is 14 residues long. The CDR3 region has the DNA TGTGCCAGCAGCCAAGGGACTAGCCGTTATACGCAGTATTTT. Protein product: CASSQGTSRYTQYF.

This clonotype was detected ten times or more. At one end, the junction sequence differs from germline, possibly due to a read error. This rearrangement joins TRBV5-1 to TRBJ2-5; D tentatively reads TRBD1 or TRBD2 (7 bases each). CDR1 and CDR2 (germline): SGHRS, YFSETQ. The CDR3 totals 13 residues. This CDR3 is CASSPGGGETQYF. CDR3 sequence (DNA): TGTGCCAGCAGCCCAGGGGGAGGGGAGACCCAGTACTTC.

This clonotype was seen more than once but under ten times. The V gene is TRBV29-1, the J gene TRBJ2-1, with 9 bases that match TRBD1. The V and J ends lost 6 bases and 3 bases, in that order; junction bases with no gene match: 3. The CDR3 spans 13 residues. Germline V gene lookup returns CDR1 SQVTM and CDR2 ANQGSEA. This CDR3 reads CSVPGQGYNEQFF. The CDR3 nucleotides are TGCAGCGTCCCGGGACAGGGCTACAATGAGCAGTTCTTC.

The rearrangement links TRBV4-2 to TRBJ2-3; 7 positions match TRBD2. Unmatched junction bases numbered 12, after V lost 4 bases and J lost 5 bases. The CDR3 length is 16 residues. The V gene's germline CDR1 is LGHNA and CDR2 YNFKEQ. The CDR3 region has the DNA TGTGCCAGCAGCCCCACGACTATGGGGAGGGGAGATACGCAGTATTTT. The encoded protein is CASSPTTMGRGDTQYF.

A few counts support this clonotype. V is TRBV20-1 and J is TRBJ1-2; the match to TRBD1 covers 9 bases. This CDR3 is 13 amino acids long. The J segment lost 5 bases and the V segment lost 5 bases, leaving 6 bases of the junction unmatched. Looked up from germline, CDR1 is DFQATT and CDR2 is SNEGSKA (reference sequence). In DNA form, the CDR3 reads TGCAGTGCTCGGGACAGGGAGGGTTATGGCTACACCTTC. It encodes CSARDREGYGYTF.

V usage is TRBV24-1 and J usage is TRBJ2-3; 13 positions match TRBD2. V gave up 5 bases and J gave up 2 bases; unmatched junction bases: 3. Germline V CDR1 and CDR2: KGHDR, SFDVKD. The CDR3 length is 16 residues. In DNA, the CDR3 is TGTGCCACCAGTGGGACTAGCGGGGGACTCACAGATACGCAGTATTTT. Protein: CATSGTSGGLTDTQYF.

V usage is TRBV6-1 and J usage is TRBJ1-5; TRBD1 agrees at 9 bases. Trimming took 5 bases from V and 0 from J; bases not matched to a gene: 11. CDR1 and CDR2 (germline): MNHNS, SASEGT. The CDR3 consists of 18 residues. CDR3 protein: CASSIPPGTGNSNQPQHF. CDR3 nucleotide sequence: TGTGCCAGCAGTATCCCACCCGGGACAGGGAATAGCAATCAGCCCCAGCATTTT.

The rearrangement links TRBV6-5 to TRBJ2-3; D remains ambiguous. This CDR3 is built from 14 residues. In germline, CDR1 is MNHEY, CDR2 SVGAGI. V was pared by 5 bases and J by 2 bases, with 11 bases between. The CDR3 region has the DNA TGTGCCAGCAGTAGCAGCTACACCACAGATACGCAGTATTTT. It codes for CASSSSYTTDTQYF.

The CDR3 sequence is CASSLGSEAFF. DNA for the CDR3: TGCGCCAGCAGCTTGGGAAGTGAAGCTTTCTTT. V is TRBV5-1 and J is TRBJ1-1; no clear D. Trimming cost V 0 bases and J 7 bases, with 4 bases left between them. Germline V gene data show CDR1 as SGHRS and CDR2 as YFSETQ. The CDR3 runs 11 residues.

The chain is built from TRBV13 and TRBJ2-5; no firm D call. The germline V and J ends were trimmed by 5 bases and 4 bases, with 14 bases remaining between them. Per germline, CDR1 PRHDT and CDR2 FYEKMQ (reference sequence). CDR3 length: 14 amino acids. CDR3 loop: CASSTTKTLETQYF. CDR3 coding DNA: TGTGCCAGCAGCACCACGAAAACCCTAGAGACCCAGTACTTC.

The chain uses TRBV5-1 and TRBJ1-5; possibly TRBD1 for D (5 bases). CDR1 and CDR2 from the germline V gene are SGHRS and YFSETQ. Trimming took 0 bases from V and 5 from J, leaving 9 bases between them. This CDR3 spans 14 amino acids. CDR3 in DNA: TGCGCCAGCAGCTTGGGGGGCCGGGATCAGCCCCAGCATTTT. Protein product: CASSLGGRDQPQHF.